Detailed here is one T cell receptor (beta chain). The antigen remains undetermined. Measured with immunoSEQ multiplex PCR; TCRdb has only the in-frame clones, and not every one. The repertoire includes 850,000 to 1,200,000 clones, approximately 68% of them detected once, and approximately 1.5% sits in the top ten. Losses at the gene ends were 2 bases for V and 2 bases for J; bases not matched to a gene: 8. From germline, CDR1 is SQVTM and CDR2 ANQGSEA. This CDR3 region has 16 residues. These data come from a study of shared clonotypes between healthy human individuals. General study findings and limits: Sorted-subset samples were not fully sequenced, rarefaction indicated. Memory subsets generally showed lower estimated richness than naive subsets.

This chain connects TRBV29-1 to TRBJ2-1; 8 bases map to TRBD2. The material sequenced was memory CD4+ T cells sorted from blood. Noted subset: CD45RA-negative fraction. This receptor was taken from a man between 18 and 35 years old in good health. CDR3: CSVELSSGFTYNEQFF. CDR3 DNA sequence: TGCAGCGTTGAACTCTCTAGCGGGTTTACCTACAATGAGCAGTTCTTC.